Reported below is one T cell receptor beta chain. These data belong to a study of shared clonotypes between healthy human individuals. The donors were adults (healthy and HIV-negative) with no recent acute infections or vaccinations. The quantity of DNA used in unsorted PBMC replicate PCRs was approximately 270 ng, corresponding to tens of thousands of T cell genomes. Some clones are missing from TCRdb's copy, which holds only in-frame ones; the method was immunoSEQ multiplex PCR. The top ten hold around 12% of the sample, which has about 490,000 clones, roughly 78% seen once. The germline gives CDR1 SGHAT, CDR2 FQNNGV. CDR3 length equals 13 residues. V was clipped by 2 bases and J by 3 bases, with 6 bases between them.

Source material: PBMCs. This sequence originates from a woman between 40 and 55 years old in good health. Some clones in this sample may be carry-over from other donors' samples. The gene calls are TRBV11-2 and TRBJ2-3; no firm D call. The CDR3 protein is CASSLFGTDTQYF. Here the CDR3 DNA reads TGTGCCAGCAGCTTATTTGGGACAGATACGCAGTATTTT.